These 19 T cell receptor beta chains came from one sample sequenced in a study of graft-versus-host responses after intestinal transplantation. Antigens of these TCRs are unknown. The assay was immunoSEQ multiplex PCR, and TCRdb's table has in-frame clones only and misses some. The data hold 90,000 to 120,000 clones, with roughly 87% observed a single time. The starting material was unstimulated CD4+ T cells sorted from spleen or lymph node cells, obtained before intestinal transplant. The receptor source for this set is a human donor who received an intestinal transplant.

The chain joins TRBV28 to TRBJ2-7, with 10 bases that match TRBD2. Looked up from germline, CDR1 is MDHEN and CDR2 is SYDVKM. This CDR3 region has 15 residues. After removal of 5 bases from V and 0 bases from J, the junction contained 4 bases not matched to a gene. CDR3 coding DNA: TGTGCCAGCAGTATCCCTAGCGGGGGCTCCTACGAGCAGTACTTC. Translating gives CASSIPSGGSYEQYF. Complete variable domain (other parts from reference TRBV28 and TRBJ2-7): DVKVTQSSRYLVKRTGEKVFLECVQDMDHENMFWYRQDPGLGLRLIYFSYDVKMKEKGDIPEGYSVSREKKERFSLILESASTNQTSMYLCASSIPSGGSYEQYFGPGTRLTVT.

The chain has TRBV25-1 and TRBJ2-5; possible D gene TRBD2, 6 bases. CDR1 MGHDK and CDR2 SYGVNS come from the germline V gene. The CDR3 is 14 residues long. Between the trimmed V and J ends, which lost 0 bases and 7 bases, there was a span of 12 bases. The CDR3 DNA follows: TGTGCCAGCAGTGAATATTGGGAGGTACGGACCCAGTACTTC. Encoded protein: CASSEYWEVRTQYF.

The chain combines TRBV30 with TRBJ2-1, with D maybe TRBD1 (6 bases). The CDR3 runs 14 residues. V lost 8 bases, J lost 8 bases, and 22 bases lay in between. Looked up from germline, CDR1 is GTSNPN and CDR2 is SVGIG (reference sequence). The CDR3 reads CAGYTRGYKDEQFF. For the CDR3, the DNA is TGTGCCGGCTACACAAGGGGGTATAAGGATGAGCAGTTCTTC.

This chain joins TRBV5-1 and TRBJ2-5, with a weak D call TRBD2 (7 bases). V dropped 0 bases and J dropped 5 bases, with 11 bases sitting between them. The CDR3 consists of 14 residues. Germline V gene lookup returns CDR1 SGHRS and CDR2 YFSETQ. CDR3 DNA sequence: TGCGCCAGCAGCTTGGTAGGGGGGGGCGAGACCCAGTACTTC. Encoded protein: CASSLVGGGETQYF.

V usage is TRBV7-9 and J usage is TRBJ2-7; 7 nucleotides agree with TRBD2. This CDR3 comprises 13 residues. V dropped 0 bases and J dropped 7; count of bases not matched to a gene: 3. Germline values: CDR1 SEHNR, CDR2 FQNEAQ (reference sequence). CDR3 DNA sequence: TGTGCCAGCAGCTTAGCGACGCGGGGGGAGCAGTACTTC. It is translated as CASSLATRGEQYF.

The chain combines TRBV19 with TRBJ1-4; D call uncertain. The V gene's germline CDR1 is LNHDA and CDR2 SQIVND (reference sequence). The length of the CDR3 is 14 residues. Trimming pared 6 bases from V and 2 bases from J, leaving 10 bases between. As DNA, the CDR3 is TGTGCCAGTAGCCTACCGCAGACTAATGAAAAACTGTTTTTT. It encodes CASSLPQTNEKLFF.

V gene TRBV5-1 combines with J gene TRBJ2-5; the match to TRBD2 covers 8 bases. The CDR3 loop spans 15 amino acids. V was pared by 1 base and J by 3 bases, with 5 bases of the junction left unmatched. The germline gives CDR1 SGHRS, CDR2 YFSETQ. CDR3 DNA: TGCGCCAGCAGCTTGCTTGAGCGGGGGAAAGAGACCCAGTACTTC. Its protein product is CASSLLERGKETQYF.

V usage is TRBV5-5 and J usage is TRBJ2-6; tentative D call: TRBD1 (6 bases). CDR3 length: 15 amino acids. The germline gives CDR1 SGHKS, CDR2 YYEKEE (reference sequence). Trimming took off 2 bases at V and 4 bases at J, with 10 bases between the two ends. This chain's CDR3 is CASSFTGNGANVLTF. Here the CDR3 DNA reads TGTGCCAGCAGCTTTACAGGGAACGGGGCCAACGTCCTGACTTTC.

The J gene is TRBJ1-2, the V gene TRBV6-5; 10 nucleotides line up with TRBD1. Germline values: CDR1 MNHEY, CDR2 SVGAGI. The CDR3 length is 13 residues. Losses at the gene ends were 7 bases for V and 7 bases for J; bases not matched to a gene: 6. CDR3 sequence: CASTETGGGGYTF. CDR3 sequence (DNA): TGTGCCAGCACCGAGACAGGGGGCGGTGGCTACACCTTC.

The chain recombines TRBV7-9 with TRBJ1-2; no clear D. The V gene lost 5 bases and the J gene lost 8 bases, with 12 bases spanning the gap. CDR1 SEHNR and CDR2 FQNEAQ come from the germline V gene (reference sequence). This CDR3 contains 12 residues. This CDR3 reads CASSPPQGGYTF. Here the CDR3 DNA reads TGTGCCAGCAGCCCCCCCCAAGGGGGCTACACCTTC. Full variable domain (rest looked up from reference TRBV7-9 and TRBJ1-2): DTGVSQNPRHKITKRGQNVTFRCDPISEHNRLYWYRQTLGQGPEFLTYFQNEAQLEKSRLLSDRFSAERPKGSFSTLEIQRTEQGDSAMYLCASSPPQGGYTFGSGTRLTVV.

The rearrangement joins TRBV25-1 to TRBJ2-3; D could derive from TRBD1 or TRBD2 (5 bases each). Germline V gene sequence: CDR1 MGHDK, CDR2 SYGVNS. The CDR3 covers 17 residues. The V gene lost 1 base and the J gene lost 0 bases, with 14 bases spanning the gap. CDR3 sequence reads: CASSEWGSGRSTDTQYF. The CDR3 nucleotides are TGTGCCAGCAGTGAATGGGGTTCGGGACGTAGCACAGATACGCAGTATTTT.

There are a few counts of this clone. The rearrangement uses TRBV2 and TRBJ2-3; no clear D gene. Germline CDR1 reads SNHLY; CDR2 reads FYNNEI. Trimming stripped 1 base from V and 1 base from J, with 9 bases between. The CDR3 is 15 residues long. Written as DNA, the CDR3 is TGTGCCAGCAGTGAAGGCCAGAGCCGCACAGATACGCAGTATTTT. Amino acids: CASSEGQSRTDTQYF.

This chain joins TRBV2 and TRBJ1-2; 9 bases are shared with TRBD1. CDR1 and CDR2 (germline): SNHLY, FYNNEI. This CDR3 comprises 15 residues. V lost 5 bases, J lost 6 bases, and 10 bases stayed unmatched. CDR3 in amino acids: CASSKTGTGFDGYTF. Here the CDR3 DNA reads TGTGCCAGCAGTAAAACCGGGACAGGGTTTGATGGCTACACCTTC.

This chain joins TRBV2 and TRBJ2-2; tentatively, D is TRBD1 or TRBD2 (6 bases each). Deletions cut 6 bases from V and 0 bases from J, with 11 bases between. In germline, CDR1 is SNHLY, CDR2 FYNNEI. The CDR3 totals 15 residues. CDR3 protein: CASRRGVTNTGELFF. The CDR3 nucleotides read TGTGCCAGCAGAAGGGGGGTAACGAACACCGGGGAGCTGTTTTTT.

V is TRBV4-1 and J is TRBJ2-1, with 7 bases matching TRBD1. CDR1 is MGHRA, CDR2 YSYEKL, per germline. This CDR3 contains 14 residues. With 4 bases clipped from V and 6 bases from J, the junction kept 6 bases outside the gene matches. This CDR3 reads CASSPRQGVNEQFF. CDR3 nucleotides: TGCGCCAGCAGCCCCCGACAGGGTGTCAATGAGCAGTTCTTC.

This chain joins TRBV9 and TRBJ1-6; 10 bases line up with TRBD1. V gave up 4 bases and J gave up 9 bases; unmatched junction bases: 7. The CDR3 consists of 15 residues. CDR1 and CDR2 (germline): SGDLS, YYNGEE. CDR3 DNA sequence: TGTGCCAGCAGCCAAACGGGACAGGGGTTTTCACCCCTCCACTTT. This codes for CASSQTGQGFSPLHF. Based on the CDR3 plus reference TRBV9 and TRBJ1-6, the full variable domain is DSGVTQTPKHLITATGQRVTLRCSPRSGDLSVYWYQQSLDQGLQFLIQYYNGEERAKGNILERFSAQQFPDLHSELNLSSLELGDSALYFCASSQTGQGFSPLHFGNGTRLTVT.

The gene calls are TRBV30 and TRBJ1-5; D remains ambiguous. Germline V CDR1 and CDR2: GTSNPN, SVGIG (reference sequence). This CDR3 has 13 amino acids. Trimming took off 0 bases at V and 6 bases at J, with 9 bases between the two ends. The CDR3 DNA reads TGTGCCTGGAGTGTACAGTCGAGTCAGCCCCAGCATTTT. It encodes CAWSVQSSQPQHF.

The chain joins TRBV27 to TRBJ2-7; 11 positions match TRBD2. V shed 5 bases, J shed 1 base, and the junction held 13 bases outside the gene matches. The length of the CDR3 is 18 residues. Germline loops: CDR1 MNHEY, CDR2 SMNVEV (reference sequence). CDR3 residues: CASSPYTGTSGNSYEQYF. The CDR3 bases are TGTGCCAGCAGTCCCTATACCGGGACTAGCGGTAATTCCTACGAGCAGTACTTC.

V gene TRBV6-5 combines with J gene TRBJ2-7; TRBD1 might be the D (5 bases). The V gene lost 11 bases and the J gene lost 0 bases, with 14 bases spanning the gap. Germline lookup yields CDR1 MNHEY and CDR2 SVGAGI. The CDR3 sequence is 13 residues long. This CDR3 is CAARVSASYEQYF. CDR3 bases: TGTGCCGCCAGGGTGTCAGCCTCCTACGAGCAGTACTTC.